The subject of this entry is one T cell receptor (beta chain). The table came from immunoSEQ multiplex PCR; TCRdb's copy has only in-frame clones and leaves some out. The sample contains nearly 70,000 clones, roughly 94% of which appear only once. The data originate from a study of T cell changes during pregnancy in multiple sclerosis. Germline assignment: CDR1 SGHDT and CDR2 YYEEEE. Trimming shortened V by 5 bases and J by 3 bases, and 11 bases separated the two germline ends. The CDR3 is 13 amino acids. The sample was peripheral blood, taken in the second trimester of pregnancy. The chain carries TRBV5-6 and TRBJ2-5; D might be TRBD2 (5 bases). The receptor's source is a female donor in good health, enrolled as a control in a pregnancy study. The CDR3, as DNA: TGTGCCAGCAGTCAGGCAGCGGAAGAGACCCAGTACTTC. Translation: CASSQAAEETQYF.